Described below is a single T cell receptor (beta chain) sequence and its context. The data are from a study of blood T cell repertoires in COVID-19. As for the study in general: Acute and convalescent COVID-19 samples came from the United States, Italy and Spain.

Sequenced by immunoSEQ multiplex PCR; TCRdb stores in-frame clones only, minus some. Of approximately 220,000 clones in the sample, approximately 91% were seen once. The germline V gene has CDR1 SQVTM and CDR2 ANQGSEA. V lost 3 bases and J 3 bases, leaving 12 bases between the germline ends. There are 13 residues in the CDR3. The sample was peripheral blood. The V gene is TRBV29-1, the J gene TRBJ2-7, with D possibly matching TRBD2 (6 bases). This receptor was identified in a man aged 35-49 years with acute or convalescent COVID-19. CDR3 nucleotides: TGCAGCGTTGAGTTGGCGGGGAACTACGAGCAGTACTTC. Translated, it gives CSVELAGNYEQYF.